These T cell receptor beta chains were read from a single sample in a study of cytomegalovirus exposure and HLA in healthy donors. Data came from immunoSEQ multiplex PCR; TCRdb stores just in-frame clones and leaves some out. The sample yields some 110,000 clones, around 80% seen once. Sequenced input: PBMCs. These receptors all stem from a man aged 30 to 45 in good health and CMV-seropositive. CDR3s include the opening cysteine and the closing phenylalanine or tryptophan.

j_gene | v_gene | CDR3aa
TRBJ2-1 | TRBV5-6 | CASSFSDRSEQFF
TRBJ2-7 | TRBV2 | CATAGGETGHNEQYF
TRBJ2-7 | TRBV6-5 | CASNLRGANDEQYF
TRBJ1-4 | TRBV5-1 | CASSLSLGARGKLFF
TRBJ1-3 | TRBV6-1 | CASSEAAGSFNTIYF
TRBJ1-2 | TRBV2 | CASSSYRATGYGYTF
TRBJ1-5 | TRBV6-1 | CASSEPVTGYQPQHF
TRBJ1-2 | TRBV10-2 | CASSESWQNYGYTF
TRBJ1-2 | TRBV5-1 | CASSYDRDGYTF
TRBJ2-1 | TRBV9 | CASSVAGLYNEQFF
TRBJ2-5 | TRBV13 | CASSSGLSETQYF
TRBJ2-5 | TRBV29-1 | CSVTTDLYQETQYF
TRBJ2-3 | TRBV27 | CASTLIFNRGDTQYF
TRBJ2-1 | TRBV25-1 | CASSWGQRGNEQFF
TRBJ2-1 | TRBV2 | CASSQTGVNEQFF
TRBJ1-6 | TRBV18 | CASRDSYNSPLHF
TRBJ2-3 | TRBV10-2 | CASSLAGADTQYF
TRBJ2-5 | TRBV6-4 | CASSMTSGGGAETQYF
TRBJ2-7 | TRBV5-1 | CASRWDIQGTYEQYF
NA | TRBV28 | CASSSLGVQGANEQYF
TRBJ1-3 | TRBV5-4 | CASSSDDRAEGNTIYF
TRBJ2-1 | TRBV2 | CASSRTSGAFNEQFF
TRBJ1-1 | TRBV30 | CAWGAQNTEAFF
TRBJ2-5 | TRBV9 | CASSLGGTWEETQYF
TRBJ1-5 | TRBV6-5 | CASRQGRGQPQHF
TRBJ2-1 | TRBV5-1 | CASFRGGGGLIGGEQFF
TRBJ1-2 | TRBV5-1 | CASSLGHSDGYTF